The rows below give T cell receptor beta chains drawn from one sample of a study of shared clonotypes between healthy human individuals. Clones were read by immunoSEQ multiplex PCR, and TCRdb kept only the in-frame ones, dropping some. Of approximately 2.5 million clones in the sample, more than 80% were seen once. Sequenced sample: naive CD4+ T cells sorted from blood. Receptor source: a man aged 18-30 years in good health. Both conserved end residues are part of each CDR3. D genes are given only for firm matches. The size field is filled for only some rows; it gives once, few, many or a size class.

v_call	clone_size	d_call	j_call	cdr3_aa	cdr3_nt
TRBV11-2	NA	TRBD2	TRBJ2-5	CASSLVEREQETQYF	TGTGCCAGCAGCTTAGTTGAGCGGGAGCAAGAGACCCAGTACTTC
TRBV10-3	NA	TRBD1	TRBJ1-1	CAIRATGENTEAFF	TGTGCCATCAGGGCGACAGGGGAGAACACTGAAGCTTTCTTT
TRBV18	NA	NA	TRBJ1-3	CASSPVLMSSGNTIYF	TGTGCCAGCTCACCGGTCCTAATGAGCTCTGGAAACACCATATATTTT
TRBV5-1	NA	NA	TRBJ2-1	CASSPTRRSNEQFF	TGCGCCAGCAGCCCAACTAGGCGCTCCAATGAGCAGTTCTTC
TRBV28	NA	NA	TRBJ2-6	CASRTRGAGANVLTF	TGTGCCAGCCGGACTAGGGGGGCTGGGGCCAACGTCCTGACTTTC
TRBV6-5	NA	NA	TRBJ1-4	CASSYAATNEKLFF	TGTGCCAGCAGTTATGCAGCAACTAATGAAAAACTGTTTTTT
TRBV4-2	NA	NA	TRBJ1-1	CASSQEGRHEAFF	TGTGCCAGCAGCCAAGAGGGACGCCATGAAGCTTTCTTT
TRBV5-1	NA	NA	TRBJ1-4	CASSLSPDSNEKLFF	TGCGCCAGCAGCTTGTCTCCGGACAGTAATGAAAAACTGTTTTTT
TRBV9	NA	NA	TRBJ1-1	CASSPGGSGTEAFF	TGTGCCAGCAGCCCGGGGGGGAGTGGGACTGAAGCTTTCTTT
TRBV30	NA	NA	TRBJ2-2	CAWTGLGELFF	TGTGCCTGGACAGGTCTGGGGGAGCTGTTTTTT
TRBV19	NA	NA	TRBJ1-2	CASQPVGTANYGYTF	TGTGCCAGTCAACCGGTCGGGACGGCTAACTATGGCTACACCTTC
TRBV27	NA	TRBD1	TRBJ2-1	CASSSLDRGAFPEQFF	TGTGCCAGCAGTTCGCTCGACAGGGGAGCCTTCCCCGAGCAGTTCTTC
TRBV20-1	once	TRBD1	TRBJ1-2	CSASRDRGTF	TGCAGTGCTAGTCGGGACAGAGGCACCTTC
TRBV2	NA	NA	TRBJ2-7	CASSEMVEYYEQYF	TGTGCCAGCAGTGAAATGGTTGAATACTACGAGCAGTACTTC
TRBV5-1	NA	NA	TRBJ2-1	CASSLGQSSYNEQFF	TGCGCCAGCAGCTTGGGACAGTCCTCCTACAATGAGCAGTTCTTC
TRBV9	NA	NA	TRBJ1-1	CASSRDPNTEAFF	TGTGCCAGCAGCCGCGACCCGAACACTGAAGCTTTCTTT
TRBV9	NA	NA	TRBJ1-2	CASSVAPENYGYTF	TGTGCCAGCAGCGTAGCGCCAGAAAACTATGGCTACACCTTC
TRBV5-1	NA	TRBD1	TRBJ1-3	CASSARQGSGGNTIYF	TGCGCCAGCAGCGCCCGACAGGGGTCGGGGGGAAACACCATATATTTT
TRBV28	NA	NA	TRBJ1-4	CASSTYRVEGKLFF	TGTGCCAGCAGCACCTACAGGGTTGAGGGAAAACTGTTTTTT
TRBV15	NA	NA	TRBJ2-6	CATSGDSGANVLTF	TGTGCCACCAGCGGAGACTCTGGGGCCAACGTCCTGACTTTC
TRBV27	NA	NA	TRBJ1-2	CASSPDRLTATNYGYTF	TGTGCCAGCAGTCCAGACAGACTTACCGCTACTAACTATGGCTACACCTTC
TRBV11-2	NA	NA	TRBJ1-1	CASRLRMNTEAFF	TGTGCCAGCAGACTCAGGATGAACACTGAAGCTTTCTTT
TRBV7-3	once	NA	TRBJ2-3	CASSASTTSTDTQYF	TGTGCCAGCAGCGCTAGCACAACTAGCACAGATACGCAGTATTTT
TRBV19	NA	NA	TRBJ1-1	CASRIDLGGTEAFF	TGTGCCAGTAGAATCGACCTCGGTGGGACTGAAGCTTTCTTT
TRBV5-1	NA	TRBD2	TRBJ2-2	CASSSGLAGVNTGELFF	TGCGCCAGCAGCTCGGGACTAGCGGGAGTGAACACCGGGGAGCTGTTTTTT
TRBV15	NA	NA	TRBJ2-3	CATSRDGLGTDTQYF	TGTGCCACCAGCAGAGACGGTCTCGGCACAGATACGCAGTATTTT
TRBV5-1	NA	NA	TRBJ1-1	CASSSFGGGTEAFF	TGCGCCAGCAGCTCCTTTGGCGGGGGCACTGAAGCTTTCTTT